One sample yielded the 27 T cell receptor beta chains listed below, sequenced in a study of blood T cells in healthy people across ages. With a J-beta primer mix and a sample-barcoded 5' primer, a second PCR ran 7 to 11 cycles. TCRdb re-analysed the 5' RACE reads in MiXCR, keeping a single row per CDR3 protein. Here the sample spans hundreds of thousands of distinct CDR3 sequences, 45% to 50% being singletons. Sequencing was performed on blood. The source is a woman in her sixties in good health.

This clonotype has a handful of counts. The CDR3 loop is CASTMGLKQETQYF. In nucleotides, the CDR3 is TGTGCCAGCACCATGGGACTCAAACAAGAGACCCAGTACTTC. The rearrangement joins TRBV7-2 to TRBJ2-5; D might be TRBD2 (6 bases). The V end lost 7 bases, the J end lost 2 bases, and 14 bases lay between the germline ends. The CDR3 runs to 14 residues. The V gene's germline CDR1 is SGHTA and CDR2 FQGNSA. Using reference TRBV7-2 and TRBJ2-5 for the parts outside the CDR3, the full variable domain is GAGVSQSPSNKVTEKGKDVELRCDPISGHTALYWYRQSLGQGLEFLIYFQGNSAPDKSGLPSDRFSAERTGGSVSTLTIQRTQQEDSAVYLCASTMGLKQETQYFGPGTRLLVL.

The rearrangement joins TRBV10-3 to TRBJ2-7, with 7 positions matching TRBD1. The CDR3 has 14 residues. The V gene end was trimmed by 6 bases and the J gene end by 1 base; junction bases not matched to a gene: 6. CDR1 ENHRY and CDR2 SYGVKD come from the germline V gene. The CDR3 loop reads CAIRTGTLSYEQYF. The CDR3 region has the DNA TGTGCCATCAGGACAGGGACGCTTTCCTACGAGCAGTACTTC.

The chain employs TRBV28 and TRBJ2-5; 8 bases match TRBD2. CDR3 length: 15 amino acids. Trimming took 3 bases from V and 2 from J; bases not matched to a gene: 5. Germline CDR1 is MDHEN and CDR2 is SYDVKM. This CDR3 is CASSFPGLGQETQYF. The CDR3 DNA reads as TGTGCCAGCAGTTTTCCGGGACTAGGGCAAGAGACCCAGTACTTC.

The V and J genes are TRBV18 and TRBJ2-5; no clear D. The CDR3 has 13 amino acids. CDR1 is KGHSH and CDR2 is LQKENI in the germline V gene. Trimming took 2 bases from V and 4 from J, leaving 8 bases between them. In DNA, the CDR3 is TGTGCCAGCTCACCAGGGTGGAGAGAGACCCAGTACTTC. Its translation is CASSPGWRETQYF. Filled out from reference TRBV18 and TRBJ2-5, the complete variable domain reads NAGVMQNPRHLVRRRGQEARLRCSPMKGHSHVYWYRQLPEEGLKFMVYLQKENIIDESGMPKERFSAEFPKEGPSILRIQQVVRGDSAAYFCASSPGWRETQYFGPGTRLLVL.

The J gene is TRBJ2-6, the V gene TRBV6-2 or TRBV6-3; 8 bases fit TRBD2. The CDR3 has 15 residues. Germline loops: CDR1 MNHEY, CDR2 SVGEGT. V trimming: 7 bases; J trimming: 4 bases; junction bases outside the gene matches: 6. For the CDR3, the DNA is TGTGCCAGCACGGGGGGGGCTACAGGGGCCAACGTCCTGACTTTC. Amino acid sequence: CASTGGATGANVLTF.

The genes are TRBV20-1 and TRBJ1-1; no reliable D call. Trimming took 0 bases from V and 0 from J, leaving 14 bases between them. The germline gives CDR1 DFQATT, CDR2 SNEGSKA (reference sequence). The CDR3 length is 16 residues. The CDR3 protein is CSARESEWRVNTEAFF. DNA for the CDR3: TGCAGTGCTAGAGAAAGTGAGTGGAGGGTGAACACTGAAGCTTTCTTT.

The V call is TRBV6-2 or TRBV6-3, the J call TRBJ2-4, with TRBD1 matching 8 bases. The J call may be incorrect, as the DNA end agrees better with TRBJ2-7. The CDR3 contains 15 residues. CDR1 and CDR2 (germline): MNHEY, SVGEGT. The CDR3 DNA reads as TGTGCCAGCAGTTACGCCTTGGACAGGGCAAACGAGCAGTACTTC. Translation gives CASSYALDRANEQYF.

The chain has TRBV20-1 and TRBJ1-1; 8 nucleotides line up with TRBD1. V lost 3 bases to trimming and J lost 4 bases; unmatched junction nucleotides: 4. The germline V gene has CDR1 DFQATT and CDR2 SNEGSKA (reference sequence). The CDR3 sequence is 13 residues long. CDR3 region: CSARRQGITEAFF. In nucleotides, the CDR3 is TGCAGTGCTAGGAGACAGGGGATCACTGAAGCTTTCTTT.

This clonotype was seen ten or more times. A much larger clone is a single base away; this may be a read error. The CDR3: CASSPRQGAYIQYF. The CDR3 region has the DNA TGTGCCAGCTCCCCCAGACAGGGGGCCTACATTCAGTACTTC. V usage is TRBV18 and J usage is TRBJ2-4; 10 nucleotides align to TRBD1. The germline V gene encodes CDR1 KGHSH and CDR2 LQKENI. CDR3 length equals 14 residues. V shed 6 bases and J 8 bases; nucleotides not matched to a gene: 7.

The genes are TRBV11-2 and TRBJ2-5; 7 nucleotides align to TRBD1. Trimming at V came to 5 bases and at J to 2 bases, leaving 14 bases not matched to a gene. The V gene's germline CDR1 is SGHAT and CDR2 FQNNGV. CDR3 length: 17 residues. CDR3 DNA: TGTGCCAGCAGCGTCCGGATACGGACAGGCGAACAAGAGACCCAGTACTTC. It specifies CASSVRIRTGEQETQYF.

The V call is TRBV25-1, the J call TRBJ1-6; no firm D call. The V gene's germline CDR1 is MGHDK and CDR2 SYGVNS. V gave up 8 bases and J gave up 7 bases, with 21 bases separating them. The length of the CDR3 is 16 residues. The CDR3 DNA is TGTGCCAGCGCCTCGGGAGGGTCTCAAGGGAATTCACCCCTCCACTTT. Translated: CASASGGSQGNSPLHF. The full variable domain, rest sourced from reference TRBV25-1 and TRBJ1-6, is EADIYQTPRYLVIGTGKKITLECSQTMGHDKMYWYQQDPGMELHLIHYSYGVNSTEKGDLSSESTVSRIRTEHFPLTLESARPSHTSQYLCASASGGSQGNSPLHFGNGTRLTVT.

In the case of this clonotype: Relative to the germline gene, one junction end is altered; a read error may explain this. The CDR3 bases are TGTGCCGGCAGCTACGACAGGGCCAACTATGGCTACACCTTC. It codes for CAGSYDRANYGYTF. This chain joins TRBV7-2 and TRBJ1-2, with 7 bases that match TRBD1. Germline V gene lookup returns CDR1 SGHTA and CDR2 FQGNSA. The CDR3 is 14 residues long.

The V call is TRBV12-3 or TRBV12-4, the J call TRBJ1-6, with TRBD1 as a possible D gene (5 bases). The CDR3 runs to 13 residues. V lost 7 bases and J 14 bases, leaving 18 bases between the germline ends. In nucleotides, the CDR3 is TGTGCCAGCACAAGCGCTTCCCGAGGGGCCCTCCACTTT. This encodes CASTSASRGALHF.

CDR3 residues: CASRASGISSYEQYF. In DNA, the CDR3 is TGTGCCAGCAGAGCTAGCGGGATATCCTCCTACGAGCAGTACTTC. This chain uses TRBV2 with TRBJ2-7, with TRBD2 matching 9 bases. V dropped 6 bases and J dropped 0; count of bases not matched to a gene: 6. Germline V gene data show CDR1 as SNHLY and CDR2 as FYNNEI. The CDR3 is 15 residues long.

DNA for the CDR3: TGTGCCAGCAGTGGTACAGGTCTAAACTATGGCTACACCTTC. Protein sequence: CASSGTGLNYGYTF. The chain employs TRBV6-1 and TRBJ1-2; perhaps TRBD1 as D (5 bases). The CDR3 has 14 residues. The germline gives CDR1 MNHNS, CDR2 SASEGT. V lost 4 bases to trimming and J lost 2 bases, with 11 bases between them.

V is TRBV4-3 and J is TRBJ1-5; D is unclear. This CDR3 region has 14 residues. Per the germline V gene, CDR1 is LGHNA and CDR2 is YSLEER. Trimming took off 2 bases at V and 6 bases at J, with 11 bases between the two ends. In DNA form, the CDR3 reads TGCGCCAGCAGCCAATCGGGAGTCGCTCAGCCCCAGCATTTT. This sequence encodes CASSQSGVAQPQHF.

There are a few counts of this clonotype. This rearrangement joins TRBV20-1 to TRBJ2-5, with 12 bases identical to TRBD2. The CDR3 length is 13 residues. From germline, CDR1 is DFQATT and CDR2 SNEGSKA (reference sequence). J was trimmed by 11 bases and V by 6 bases; bases with no gene match: 10. The CDR3: CSAGTSGSYKQYF. DNA of the CDR3: TGCAGTGCCGGGACTAGCGGGTCGTACAAGCAGTACTTC.

The rearrangement joins TRBV29-1 to TRBJ1-1; unclear D gene. Germline V gives CDR1 SQVTM, CDR2 ANQGSEA. V lost 4 bases, J lost 1 base, and 4 bases lay in between. The CDR3 runs to 11 residues. CDR3 protein: CSVAQNTEAFF. The CDR3 bases are TGCAGCGTTGCACAGAACACTGAAGCTTTCTTT.

Note on this clonotype: At one boundary the junction diverges from the germline segment, which might be a read error. The chain uses TRBV14 and TRBJ2-1; D unresolved. Germline CDR1 and CDR2: SGHDN and FVKESK. The CDR3 is made up of 13 amino acids. CDR3 in DNA: TGTACCAGCAGCCCCTCGAGGCTGCGTGAGCAGTTCTTC. This gives the protein CTSSPSRLREQFF.

J is TRBJ2-5 and V is TRBV15, with D possibly TRBD1 on 7 matching bases. Trimming took off 1 base at V and 2 bases at J, with 14 bases between the two ends. The CDR3 loop spans 16 amino acids. The germline V gene has CDR1 LNHNV and CDR2 YYDKDF (reference sequence). The CDR3 here is CATSRVAGGRQETQYF. CDR3 nucleotides: TGTGCCACCAGCAGAGTGGCAGGGGGGAGACAAGAGACCCAGTACTTC. The whole variable domain, filled in from reference TRBV15 and TRBJ2-5, reads DAMVIQNPRYQVTQFGKPVTLSCSQTLNHNVMYWYQQKSSQAPKLLFHYYDKDFNNEADTPDNFQSRRPNTSFCFLDIRSPGLGDTAMYLCATSRVAGGRQETQYFGPGTRLLVL.

This chain uses TRBV20-1 with TRBJ2-4; D gene ambiguous. The CDR3 has 11 amino acids. Germline CDR1 DFQATT, CDR2 SNEGSKA (reference sequence). The ends were cut back, 3 bases at V and 10 bases at J, with 10 bases in the middle. CDR3 residues: CSARDEFIQYF. CDR3 sequence (DNA): TGCAGTGCTAGGGATGAGTTTATTCAGTACTTC.

This clonotype was counted a single time. This chain joins TRBV7-3 and TRBJ2-1; the D is unclear. Looked up from germline, CDR1 is SGHTA and CDR2 is FQGTGA. The CDR3 consists of 13 residues. Trimming shortened V by 3 bases and J by 10 bases, and 13 bases separated the two germline ends. DNA for the CDR3: TGTGCCAGCAGCTTGGAGCTGGCTAAGGAGCAGTTCTTC. Translation: CASSLELAKEQFF. Together with reference TRBV7-3 and TRBJ2-1, the CDR3 gives the full variable domain: GAGVSQTPSNKVTEKGKYVELRCDPISGHTALYWYRQSLGQGPEFLIYFQGTGAADDSGLPNDRFFAVRPEGSVSTLKIQRTERGDSAVYLCASSLELAKEQFFGPGTRLTVL.

The V gene is TRBV7-2, the J gene TRBJ2-3; TRBD2 matches 12 bases. Germline V lookup: CDR1 SGHTA, CDR2 FQGNSA. This CDR3 comprises 19 residues. After removal of 4 bases from V and 6 bases from J, the junction contained 17 bases not matched to a gene. CDR3 region: CASSSHHGLAGSLRDTQYF. CDR3 nucleotides: TGTGCCAGCAGCTCCCACCACGGACTAGCGGGATCTCTTAGGGATACGCAGTATTTT.

V gene TRBV12-3 or TRBV12-4 combines with J gene TRBJ2-3, with 10 positions matching TRBD2. After removal of 6 bases from V and 1 base from J, the junction contained 4 bases not matched to a gene. The length of the CDR3 is 15 residues. CDR3 region: CASRTLAGGTDTQYF. CDR3 sequence (DNA): TGTGCCAGCAGGACCCTAGCGGGGGGCACAGATACGCAGTATTTT.

The CDR3 here is CASRTTGTGNGETQYF. As DNA, the CDR3 is TGCGCCAGCAGAACTACCGGGACAGGGAATGGAGAGACCCAGTACTTC. The rearrangement uses TRBV5-1 and TRBJ2-5, with 9 bases lining up with TRBD1. The germline V gene has CDR1 SGHRS and CDR2 YFSETQ. The V gene end was trimmed by 5 bases and the J gene end by 4 bases; junction bases not matched to a gene: 12. There are 16 residues in the CDR3.

This clonotype showed up just a few times. The chain combines TRBV29-1 with TRBJ2-5; no firm D call. The CDR3 covers 10 residues. Per the germline V gene, CDR1 is SQVTM and CDR2 is ANQGSEA. V lost 5 bases and J lost 1, with 2 bases in between. As DNA, the CDR3 is TGCAGCGTTTTCCAAGAGACCCAGTACTTC. Its protein is CSVFQETQYF.

In DNA form, the CDR3 reads TGCAGCGTTGAAGATGAGGAGGGGGTCTATGGCTACACCTTC. This codes for CSVEDEEGVYGYTF. The V and J genes are TRBV29-1 and TRBJ1-2; weak D call: TRBD1 (6 bases). With 0 bases removed from V and 4 bases from J, the gap between germline ends came to 12 bases. The CDR3 is 14 residues long. From germline, CDR1 is SQVTM and CDR2 ANQGSEA.